What follows describes a single T cell receptor (beta chain). This clone has just a few counts. What antigen it recognizes has not been identified. A much bigger clone sits one base away, suggesting this may be a read error. The data originate from a study of metastatic and nonmetastatic thyroid tumors (dated by TCRdb to 2020 to 2021). Regarding the study in general: For patients with malignant and with benign thyroid disease, the researchers compared repertoires between peripheral blood samples and tumor or nodule tissue samples.

Library construction relied on PCR. Sequencing was performed on an Illumina HiSeq 4000. The TCR beta-chain CDR3 region of each patient was profiled by high-throughput sequencing. Regarding the original processing steps: Drawing on CDR3 differences between clinicopathological groups, the researchers built a classifier meant to tell apart patients with distant-metastatic papillary thyroid cancer. The Shannon index was used to assess repertoire diversity, and the Morisita-Horn index was used to assess tumor-blood repertoire similarity. The raw public reads went through TCRdb reprocessing: fastp at Q25, MiXCR clone calling, in-frame beta chains kept. TCRdb's processing, not the authors', yielded these V and J calls. The table for this sample lists about 20,000 clones; roughly 12% of them were counted only once. Approximately 8% of the sample is held by the ten biggest clonotypes. Beyond this particular receptor, the publication reports: In both blood and tumor samples, TCR beta diversity was reported to be significantly higher in malignant tumors than in benign nodules.

None of the patients had been given any treatment before thyroid surgery. Using T-cell receptor beta sequencing, the researchers looked back retrospectively at clinical samples from patients, gathered between the early 2010s and the late 2010s. Sequencing input: blood. The TCR was taken from a female donor with papillary thyroid cancer or a benign thyroid nodule (not recorded which). Some clones in this sample may be carry-over from other donors' samples.

The CDR3 corresponds to CASRPLAGSGGELFF. The nucleotide sequence reads as follows: TGTGCCAGCAGGCCACTAGCGGGATCCGGCGGGGAGCTGTTTTTT. The chain is assembled from TRBV7-9 and TRBJ2-2; 10 junctional bases match TRBD2. Including cysteine and phenylalanine, the CDR3 has 15 amino acids. Only CDR3 DNA remains: 45 bases, in frame from the first base. Via the germline V gene (reference sequence), CDR1 is SEHNR and CDR2 FQNEAQ. The germline V end is reduced by 6 bases and the J end by 7 bases; junction bases left unmatched: 8.